This TCR beta chain was captured in a study of beta chain features in type 1 diabetes. V lost 0 bases and J 2 bases, leaving 7 bases between the germline ends. The CDR3 has 14 amino acids. Germline lookup yields CDR1 KGHSH and CDR2 LQKENI. Expressed TCRB transcripts were sequenced because the entire RNA isolate underwent reverse transcription. The method was immunoSEQ multiplex PCR; TCRdb's version includes in-frame clones alone and lacks a portion of them. Of about 120,000 clones detected, 16% appear once; the ten largest clones hold roughly 2.5%. Study conclusions and caveats: Patients with Type 1 diabetes showed moderately but significantly shorter TCRB CDR3s in all four CD4+ subsets. Across patients, naive, central memory and Treg TCRB repertoires exhibited apparently greater similarity than was observed across healthy donors.

This clone was found a few times. What it recognizes is unknown. The receptor's source is a man aged 25 to 40 with type 1 diabetes. The chain employs TRBV18 and TRBJ1-1; D remains ambiguous. Sequencing was performed on central memory CD4+ T cells from blood. The chain's CDR3 is CASSPPQSNTEAFF. CDR3 sequence (DNA): TGTGCCAGCTCACCACCCCAGAGCAACACTGAAGCTTTCTTT.